These T cell receptor beta chains were read from a single sample in a study of blood T cell repertoires in COVID-19. Assay used: immunoSEQ multiplex PCR; TCRdb lists only in-frame clones, some missing. The top ten hold about 7.9% of the sample, which has roughly 30,000 clones, about 72% seen once. Sequencing was performed on peripheral blood. The source of these receptors is a woman aged 60 to 75 with acute or convalescent COVID-19. Each CDR3 is given with its conserved first and last residue. Clone size appears in some rows only: once, few, many, or a class for an expanded clone.

J gene: TRBJ2-7; V gene: TRBV5-1; clone size: NA; CDR3 protein: CASSLGQAFYEQYF
J gene: TRBJ1-1; V gene: TRBV10-2; clone size: NA; CDR3 protein: CASRGQGTNTEAFF
J gene: TRBJ2-7; V gene: TRBV5-1; clone size: NA; CDR3 protein: CASSLDNYYEQYF
J gene: TRBJ2-3; V gene: TRBV5-8; clone size: few; CDR3 protein: CASNKGDGTQYF
J gene: TRBJ1-1; V gene: TRBV14; clone size: NA; CDR3 protein: CASSQDLPGEGENTEAFF
J gene: TRBJ1-6; V gene: TRBV27; clone size: once; CDR3 protein: CASSRDKTSYNSPLHF
J gene: TRBJ1-1; V gene: TRBV9; clone size: NA; CDR3 protein: CASSAYSTEAFF
J gene: TRBJ1-2; V gene: TRBV19; clone size: NA; CDR3 protein: CASSIQGGDYGYTF
J gene: TRBJ1-4; V gene: TRBV2; clone size: few; CDR3 protein: CASSERLPGQGNEKLFF
J gene: TRBJ1-4; V gene: TRBV7-9; clone size: NA; CDR3 protein: CASSSFGQGANEKLFF
J gene: TRBJ1-2; V gene: TRBV15; clone size: NA; CDR3 protein: CATSRGQGRDYGYTF
J gene: TRBJ2-7; V gene: TRBV7-9; clone size: few; CDR3 protein: CASSFQWSSYEQYF
J gene: TRBJ1-5; V gene: TRBV12-2; clone size: NA; CDR3 protein: CASRLELRGFGNQPQHF
J gene: TRBJ2-3; V gene: TRBV10-1; clone size: NA; CDR3 protein: CASSEGTGGVTDTQYF
J gene: TRBJ2-1; V gene: TRBV14; clone size: NA; CDR3 protein: CASSLGTSGGYNEQFF
J gene: TRBJ1-4; V gene: TRBV21-1; clone size: NA; CDR3 protein: CASSERYGTPNEKLFF
J gene: TRBJ2-5; V gene: TRBV24-1; clone size: NA; CDR3 protein: CATSDSGGAVETQYF
J gene: TRBJ2-2; V gene: TRBV24-1; clone size: NA; CDR3 protein: CATPPQGQFTSRRELFF
J gene: TRBJ1-2; V gene: TRBV29-1; clone size: once; CDR3 protein: CSVGQGVTGYTF
J gene: TRBJ2-2; V gene: TRBV3-1/TRBV3-2; clone size: NA; CDR3 protein: CASSPRDYTNTGELFF
J gene: TRBJ2-1; V gene: TRBV9; clone size: NA; CDR3 protein: CASSVDLGRHEQFF
J gene: TRBJ1-1; V gene: TRBV5-1; clone size: few; CDR3 protein: CASSPEGRLSTEAFF
J gene: TRBJ2-3; V gene: TRBV13; clone size: NA; CDR3 protein: CASSLGRLDSDSRTQYF
J gene: TRBJ2-3; V gene: TRBV5-1; clone size: once; CDR3 protein: CASSTWGPPDTQYF
J gene: TRBJ2-7; V gene: TRBV10-3; clone size: NA; CDR3 protein: CAISESTPGTGSYEQYF
J gene: TRBJ2-5; V gene: TRBV9; clone size: few; CDR3 protein: CASNVVAGGQETQYF
J gene: TRBJ1-5; V gene: TRBV2; clone size: once; CDR3 protein: CASSEDRAIDQPQHF
J gene: TRBJ2-2; V gene: TRBV5-1; clone size: once; CDR3 protein: CASSPTGTPNTGELFF
J gene: TRBJ2-7; V gene: TRBV12-3/TRBV12-4; clone size: few; CDR3 protein: CASRGGSYEQYF
J gene: TRBJ1-1; V gene: TRBV19; clone size: NA; CDR3 protein: CASSTELEAFF
J gene: TRBJ1-1; V gene: TRBV28; clone size: few; CDR3 protein: CASSLPGVGTEAFF
J gene: TRBJ2-5; V gene: TRBV30; clone size: NA; CDR3 protein: CAWNFAGAQETQYF
J gene: TRBJ1-5; V gene: TRBV4-1; clone size: NA; CDR3 protein: CASSQFGTPTSNQPQHF
J gene: TRBJ2-4; V gene: TRBV6-6; clone size: NA; CDR3 protein: CASSQDGLAKNIQYF
J gene: TRBJ2-1; V gene: TRBV18; clone size: NA; CDR3 protein: CASSINRDEQFF
J gene: TRBJ2-7; V gene: TRBV5-8; clone size: NA; CDR3 protein: CASRLRDRADEQYF
J gene: TRBJ2-2; V gene: TRBV10-1; clone size: NA; CDR3 protein: CASSGKLGGELFF
J gene: TRBJ2-5; V gene: TRBV4-1; clone size: NA; CDR3 protein: CASSFQLAASGTQYF
J gene: TRBJ1-5; V gene: TRBV19; clone size: NA; CDR3 protein: CSSGTGFYSNQPQHF
J gene: TRBJ2-2; V gene: TRBV5-1; clone size: NA; CDR3 protein: CASSDRQGTGELFF
J gene: TRBJ1-2; V gene: TRBV4-1; clone size: NA; CDR3 protein: CASSPGHLEGRPLFYGYTF
J gene: TRBJ1-3; V gene: TRBV4-1; clone size: few; CDR3 protein: CASSLTGSPNGNTIYF
J gene: TRBJ2-3; V gene: TRBV5-1; clone size: NA; CDR3 protein: CASSLTGDTDTQYF
J gene: TRBJ1-3; V gene: TRBV27; clone size: NA; CDR3 protein: CASSLSQGAPGNTIYF
J gene: TRBJ1-5; V gene: TRBV5-5; clone size: NA; CDR3 protein: CASSQFSNQPQHF
J gene: TRBJ1-2; V gene: TRBV5-1; clone size: once; CDR3 protein: CASTPAGERGYGYTF
J gene: TRBJ2-2; V gene: TRBV30; clone size: NA; CDR3 protein: CAWRRAEGRHTGELFF
J gene: TRBJ1-4; V gene: TRBV6-5; clone size: NA; CDR3 protein: CASSRTSGEKLFF
J gene: TRBJ2-7; V gene: TRBV5-4; clone size: NA; CDR3 protein: CASSTSGTGASEQYF
J gene: TRBJ2-3; V gene: TRBV5-1; clone size: NA; CDR3 protein: CASSLGTAQTTDTQYF
J gene: TRBJ1-6; V gene: TRBV7-3; clone size: NA; CDR3 protein: CASSFFYNSPLHF
J gene: TRBJ1-2; V gene: TRBV28; clone size: NA; CDR3 protein: CASSSDSYGYTF
J gene: TRBJ1-2; V gene: TRBV15; clone size: NA; CDR3 protein: CATSRDRAFSGYTF